Below, 8 T cell receptor beta chains from the same sample are listed, as sequenced in a study of T cells in Graves' hyperthyroidism and ophthalmopathy. Amplified regions were TCR beta CDR3 sequences from RNA transcripts. HTBI primers drove first-round RT-PCR of the TCR CDR3. TCRdb re-called the multiplex PCR reads through MiXCR, storing one row per CDR3 protein. This sample carries a few hundred thousand distinct CDR3 sequences, around 20% of them seen once, and the ten largest clones take 35% to 50%. Sequences were obtained from blood. Every receptor here comes from a young man with Graves' ophthalmopathy.

As concerns this clonotype: It may be a read error: a sequence one base away is much more abundant. The genes are TRBV28 and TRBJ1-6; D possibly corresponds to TRBD1 (6 bases). CDR3 length: 16 residues. Germline V gene data show CDR1 as MDHEN and CDR2 as SYDVKM. V was trimmed by 8 bases and J by 4 bases, leaving 18 bases between them. Written as DNA, the CDR3 is TGTGCCAGCCGTAATGCGGGGGGCGCTTATAATTCACCCCTCCACTTT. It yields the protein CASRNAGGAYNSPLHF.

The J gene is TRBJ2-3, the V gene TRBV6-2 or TRBV6-3; a possible D gene is TRBD2 (6 bases). The CDR3 is 15 residues long. Germline assignment: CDR1 MNHEY and CDR2 SVGEGT. V was trimmed by 6 bases and J by 6 bases, leaving 19 bases between them. This chain's CDR3 is CASRVRGLTEDTQYF. CDR3 DNA: TGTGCCAGCAGGGTTCGAGGACTAACGGAGGATACGCAGTATTTT.

This clonotype appeared many times. The rearrangement uses TRBV5-1 and TRBJ1-2; perhaps TRBD1 as D (6 bases). The germline V gene encodes CDR1 SGHRS and CDR2 YFSETQ. The CDR3 has 13 amino acids. V lost 3 bases and J 8 bases, leaving 14 bases between the germline ends. The DNA for the CDR3 is TGCGCCAGCAGCTCCACAGGGTTACGGGGCTACACCTTC. Its translation is CASSSTGLRGYTF.

This clonotype was seen ten or more times. The CDR3 DNA reads TGCGCCAGCAGCCGAGAGACAGGTCTAGACAATCAGCCCCAGCATTTT. This encodes CASSRETGLDNQPQHF. The chain is built from TRBV5-1 and TRBJ1-5; D is possibly TRBD1 (6 bases). The CDR3 is made up of 16 amino acids. In germline, CDR1 is SGHRS, CDR2 YFSETQ. Trimming shortened V by 4 bases and J by 3 bases, and 17 bases separated the two germline ends.

About this clonotype itself: A read error is possible here, since a much larger clone lies one base away. The chain employs TRBV7-9 and TRBJ1-2; D possibly corresponds to TRBD1 (6 bases). Per the germline V gene, CDR1 is SEHNR and CDR2 is FQNEAQ (reference sequence). The CDR3 contains 13 residues. Trimming shortened V by 5 bases and J by 4 bases, and 11 bases separated the two germline ends. The CDR3 reads CASSAGTRYGYTF. Here the CDR3 DNA reads TGTGCCAGCAGCGCAGGGACACGCTATGGCTACACCTTC. Variable domain in full (rest from reference TRBV7-9 and TRBJ1-2): DTGVSQNPRHKITKRGQNVTFRCDPISEHNRLYWYRQTLGQGPEFLTYFQNEAQLEKSRLLSDRFSAERPKGSFSTLEIQRTEQGDSAMYLCASSAGTRYGYTFGSGTRLTVV.

This clonotype was recorded a few times. The chain uses TRBV5-1 and TRBJ2-7; 10 bases fit TRBD1. Trimming took 0 bases from V and 4 from J; bases not matched to a gene: 10. Germline CDR1 is SGHRS and CDR2 is YFSETQ. This CDR3 has 17 amino acids. CDR3 coding DNA: TGCGCCAGCAGCTTGGGGGGACAGGGGAGCCCCGGGTACGAGCAGTACTTC. It translates to CASSLGGQGSPGYEQYF.

This clonotype was detected ten times or more. The V and J genes are TRBV20-1 and TRBJ1-2; D remains unclear. Germline CDR1 DFQATT, CDR2 SNEGSKA (reference sequence). This CDR3 is built from 10 residues. V was trimmed by 5 bases and J by 5 bases, leaving 6 bases between them. The CDR3 nucleotides are TGCAGTGCTTCTGGGTATGGCTACACCTTC. Translating it yields CSASGYGYTF.

This clonotype was observed at least ten times. The rearrangement uses TRBV29-1 and TRBJ2-7, with 9 nucleotides matching TRBD2. There are 16 residues in the CDR3. Trimming at V came to 4 bases and at J to 0 bases, leaving 10 bases not matched to a gene. The germline CDR1 and CDR2 sequences are SQVTM and ANQGSEA. For the CDR3, the DNA is TGCAGCGTTGGAGGACTGTGGCGGGGGGGCTCCTACGAGCAGTACTTC. It translates to CSVGGLWRGGSYEQYF.